This T cell receptor (beta chain) came from a study of cytomegalovirus exposure and HLA in healthy donors. Primers: 60 Vbeta forward and 13 Jbeta reverse. Profiling relied on immunoSEQ multiplex PCR, and the TCRdb table lists in-frame clones only, not all of them. The table includes some 150,000 clones, 79% detected once. Overall study findings and caveats: No immune exposure information besides CMV serostatus was available. Published work reported that the classifier diagnosed cytomegalovirus status with high specificity and sensitivity. Generally TCR sequences proved uncommon, though certain public TCRs appeared in numerous donors. Cytomegalovirus association was listed for 170 or so TCR beta chains.

The CDR3 has 14 amino acids. Trimming pared 1 base from V and 4 bases from J, leaving 11 bases between. Per the germline V gene, CDR1 is LGHNA and CDR2 is YNFKEQ. Note on this clone: Antigen specificity is unknown.

Material for sequencing was PBMCs. The TCR originated in a woman in her fifties or sixties in good health and CMV-seronegative. The chain recombines TRBV4-2 with TRBJ2-7, with a tentative D call TRBD1 (6 bases). The CDR3 protein is CASSQGTAPYEQYF. As DNA, the CDR3 is TGTGCCAGCAGCCAAGGGACAGCACCTTACGAGCAGTACTTC.